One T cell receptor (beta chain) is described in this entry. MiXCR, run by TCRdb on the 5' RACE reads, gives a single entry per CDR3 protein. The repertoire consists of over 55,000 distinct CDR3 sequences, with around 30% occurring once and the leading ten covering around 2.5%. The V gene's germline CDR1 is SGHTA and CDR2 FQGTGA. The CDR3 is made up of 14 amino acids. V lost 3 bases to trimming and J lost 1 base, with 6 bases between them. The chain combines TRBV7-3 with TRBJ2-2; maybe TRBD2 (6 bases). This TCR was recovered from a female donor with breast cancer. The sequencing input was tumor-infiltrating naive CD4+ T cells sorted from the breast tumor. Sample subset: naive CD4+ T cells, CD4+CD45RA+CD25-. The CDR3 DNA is TGTGCCAGCAGCTTTAGCGGGAACACCGGGGAGCTGTTTTTT. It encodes CASSFSGNTGELFF. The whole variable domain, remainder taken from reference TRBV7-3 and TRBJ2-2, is GAGVSQTPSNKVTEKGKYVELRCDPISGHTALYWYRQSLGQGPEFLIYFQGTGAADDSGLPNDRFFAVRPEGSVSTLKIQRTERGDSAVYLCASSFSGNTGELFFGEGSRLTVL.